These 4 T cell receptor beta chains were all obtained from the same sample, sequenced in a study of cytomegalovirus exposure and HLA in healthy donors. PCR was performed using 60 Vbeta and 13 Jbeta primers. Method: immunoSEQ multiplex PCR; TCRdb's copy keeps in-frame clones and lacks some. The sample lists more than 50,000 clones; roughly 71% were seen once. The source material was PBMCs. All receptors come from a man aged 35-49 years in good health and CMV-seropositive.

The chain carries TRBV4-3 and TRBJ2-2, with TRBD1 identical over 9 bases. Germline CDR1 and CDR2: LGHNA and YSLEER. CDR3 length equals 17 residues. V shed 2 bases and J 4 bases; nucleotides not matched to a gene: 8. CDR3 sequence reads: CASSQNLLDRGTGELFF. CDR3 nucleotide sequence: TGCGCCAGCAGCCAAAACCTTTTGGACAGGGGCACCGGGGAGCTGTTTTTT.

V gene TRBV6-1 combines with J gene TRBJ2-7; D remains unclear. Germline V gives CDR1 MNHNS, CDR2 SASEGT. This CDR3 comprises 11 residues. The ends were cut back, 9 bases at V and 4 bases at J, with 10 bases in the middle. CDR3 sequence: CASRLGYEQYF. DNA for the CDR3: TGTGCCAGTCGACTTGGGTACGAGCAGTACTTC.

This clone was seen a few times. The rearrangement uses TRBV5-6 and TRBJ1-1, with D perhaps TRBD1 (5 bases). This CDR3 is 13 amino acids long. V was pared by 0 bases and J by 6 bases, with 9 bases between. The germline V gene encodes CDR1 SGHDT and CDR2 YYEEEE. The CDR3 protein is CASSLVGAAEAFF. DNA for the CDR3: TGTGCCAGCAGCTTGGTAGGGGCCGCTGAAGCTTTCTTT.

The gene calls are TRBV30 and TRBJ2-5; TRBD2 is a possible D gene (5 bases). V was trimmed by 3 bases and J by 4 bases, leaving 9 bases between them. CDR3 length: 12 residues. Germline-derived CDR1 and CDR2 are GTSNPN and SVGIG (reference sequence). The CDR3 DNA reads TGTGCCTGGAGCGGGGTGGGAGAGACCCAGTACTTC. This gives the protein CAWSGVGETQYF.